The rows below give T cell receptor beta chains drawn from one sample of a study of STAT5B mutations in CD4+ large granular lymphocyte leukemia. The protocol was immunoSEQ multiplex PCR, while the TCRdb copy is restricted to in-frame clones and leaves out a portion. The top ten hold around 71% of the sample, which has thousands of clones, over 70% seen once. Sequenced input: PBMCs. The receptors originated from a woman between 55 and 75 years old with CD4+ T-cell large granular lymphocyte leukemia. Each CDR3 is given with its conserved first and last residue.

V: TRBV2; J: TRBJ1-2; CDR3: CASSEALRNRGDYGYTF
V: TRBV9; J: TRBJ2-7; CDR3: CASSPGATSSYEQYF
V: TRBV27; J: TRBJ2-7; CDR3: CASSIRTSGSGEQYF
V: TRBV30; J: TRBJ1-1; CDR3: CAWTSRERENTEAFF
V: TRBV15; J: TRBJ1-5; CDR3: CATGEGAGQPQHF
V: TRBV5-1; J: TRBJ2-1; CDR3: CASSPGDVNEQFF
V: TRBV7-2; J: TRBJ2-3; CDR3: CASSFRTGGSDTQYF
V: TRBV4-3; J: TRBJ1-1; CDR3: CASSQDRGLGAEAFF
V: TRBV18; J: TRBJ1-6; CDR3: CASSPLDSNSPLHF
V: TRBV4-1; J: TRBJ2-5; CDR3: CASSQVRETQYF
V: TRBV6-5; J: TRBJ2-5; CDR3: CASSYVAARPQETQYF
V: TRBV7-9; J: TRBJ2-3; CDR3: CASTSSSDTQYF
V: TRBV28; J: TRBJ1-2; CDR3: CASSLSVRAGEKYGYTF
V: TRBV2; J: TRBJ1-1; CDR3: CASSEQGAEAFF
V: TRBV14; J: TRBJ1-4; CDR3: CASSQGDRLYLATNEKLFF
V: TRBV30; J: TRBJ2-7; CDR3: CAWRDRGHEQYF
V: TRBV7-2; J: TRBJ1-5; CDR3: CASSLGIPGGNQPQHF
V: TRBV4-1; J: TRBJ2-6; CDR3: CASSHTAPGDGANVLTF
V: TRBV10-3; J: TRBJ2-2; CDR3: CAISRPFLWRESDTGELFF
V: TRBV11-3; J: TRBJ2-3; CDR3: CASSPSGGGDTQYF
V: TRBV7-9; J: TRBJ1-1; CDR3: CASSFRGNTEAFF
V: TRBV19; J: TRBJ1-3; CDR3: CASKGGGVPSGNTIYF
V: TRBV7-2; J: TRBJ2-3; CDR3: CASSLAEATDTQYF
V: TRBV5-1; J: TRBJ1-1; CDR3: CASSSPPGTGFMNTEAFF
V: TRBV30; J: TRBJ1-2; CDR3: CAWNPPGGHYGYTF
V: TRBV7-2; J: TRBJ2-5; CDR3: CASSSGGETQYF
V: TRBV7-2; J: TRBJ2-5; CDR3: CASSFRQGAGETQYF
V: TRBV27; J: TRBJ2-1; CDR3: CASSLSAGLSYNEQFF
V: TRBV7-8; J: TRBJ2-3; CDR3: CASSLASGRAWDTQYF
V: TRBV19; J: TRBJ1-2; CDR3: CASTKRETNGYTF
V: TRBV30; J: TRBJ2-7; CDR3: CAWSVMRGYEQYF
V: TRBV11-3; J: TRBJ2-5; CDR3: CASSRRTGTSGFQETQYF
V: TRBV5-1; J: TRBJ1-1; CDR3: CASSTSLTGGTEAFF
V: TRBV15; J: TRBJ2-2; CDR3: CATRLVVGTDLSGELFF
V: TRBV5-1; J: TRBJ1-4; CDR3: CASSQTTGQGAATNEKLFF
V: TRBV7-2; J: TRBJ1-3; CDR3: CASTGRAFGNTIYF
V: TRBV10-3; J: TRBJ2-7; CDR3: CATRDSSYEQYF
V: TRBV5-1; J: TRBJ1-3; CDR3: CASSFGGAASSGNTIYF
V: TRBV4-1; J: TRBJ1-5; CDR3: CASSQVSGSNQPQHF
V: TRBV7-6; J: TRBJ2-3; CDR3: CASSRGDRELVDTQYF
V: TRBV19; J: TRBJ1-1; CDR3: CASKLVGMNTEAFF
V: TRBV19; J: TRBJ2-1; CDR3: CASSQGGRGEQFF
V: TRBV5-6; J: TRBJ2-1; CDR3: CASSPWGLAGYNEQFF
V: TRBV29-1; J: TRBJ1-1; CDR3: CSVLGQGNTEAFF
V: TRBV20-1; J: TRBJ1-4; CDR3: CSAEISEKLFF
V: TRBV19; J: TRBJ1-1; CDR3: CASSIVFPMNTEAFF